Each of the 26 T cell receptor beta chains below was sequenced from the same sample in a study of T cell responses to AZD1222 COVID-19 vaccine. Data came from immunoSEQ multiplex PCR; TCRdb stores just in-frame clones and leaves some out. The sample lists fewer than 200,000 clones, almost 90% occurring once. The sequencing used peripheral blood, collected 28 days after the second AZD1222 dose. The source of these receptors is an adult who received the AZD1222 COVID-19 vaccine.

The genes are TRBV5-1 and TRBJ2-5, with TRBD2 matching 9 bases. Germline V gene sequence: CDR1 SGHRS, CDR2 YFSETQ. With V trimmed by 2 bases and J by 5 bases, 10 bases remained unmatched. The CDR3 extends over 16 amino acids. This chain's CDR3 is CASSFSGTSSGETQYF. CDR3 sequence (DNA): TGCGCCAGCAGCTTTTCCGGGACTAGCTCCGGGGAGACCCAGTACTTC.

This clone was seen a handful of times. The identical CDR3 is also encoded by other nucleotide sequences in the sample. This chain connects TRBV19 to TRBJ1-5; 7 bases align to TRBD1. The CDR3 has 15 residues. V was clipped by 5 bases and J by 0 bases; unmatched bases: 4. Germline lookup yields CDR1 LNHDA and CDR2 SQIVND (reference sequence). The DNA for the CDR3 is TGTGCCAGTAGTGACAGGGCTTATAGCAATCAGCCCCAGCATTTT. Translated, it gives CASSDRAYSNQPQHF.

The chain has TRBV28 and TRBJ2-7, with TRBD1 matching 9 bases. The germline V gene encodes CDR1 MDHEN and CDR2 SYDVKM. V shed 5 bases, J shed 5 bases, and the junction held 10 bases outside the gene matches. CDR3 size: 15 residues. This CDR3 is CASSPYRGRRDEQYF. The CDR3, as DNA: TGTGCCAGCAGTCCCTACAGGGGGCGCAGGGACGAGCAGTACTTC.

The chain joins TRBV5-4 to TRBJ1-1; 8 nucleotides agree with TRBD1. Looked up from germline, CDR1 is SGHNT and CDR2 is YYREEE (reference sequence). This CDR3 comprises 14 residues. V lost 3 bases, J lost 1 base, and 2 bases stayed unmatched. CDR3 sequence: CASSWDRKNTEAFF. The CDR3 nucleotides are TGTGCCAGCAGCTGGGACAGGAAGAACACTGAAGCTTTCTTT.

The chain uses TRBV5-1 and TRBJ2-3, with 13 bases matching TRBD2. The CDR3 is made up of 16 amino acids. After removal of 5 bases from V and 2 bases from J, the junction contained 5 bases not matched to a gene. Germline CDR1 reads SGHRS; CDR2 reads YFSETQ. CDR3 nucleotides: TGCGCCAGCAGACTAGCGGGGGGGCGGAACACAGATACGCAGTATTTT. Its translation is CASRLAGGRNTDTQYF.

The chain has TRBV6-4 and TRBJ2-2, with TRBD2 matching 7 bases. CDR1 MRHNA and CDR2 SNTAGT come from the germline V gene. This CDR3 is built from 17 residues. The junction had 11 bases not matched to a gene; V was cut back by 6 bases and J by 1 base. CDR3 nucleotide sequence: TGTGCCAGCAGCGTTGTTGCCGGGACTAAGAACACCGGGGAGCTGTTTTTT. Residues: CASSVVAGTKNTGELFF.

The gene calls are TRBV7-3 and TRBJ2-7; D assignment may be TRBD1 or TRBD2 (5 bases each). CDR3 length: 14 amino acids. V dropped 2 bases and J dropped 6 bases, with 14 bases sitting between them. Germline values: CDR1 SGHTA, CDR2 FQGTGA. CDR3 DNA sequence: TGTGCCAGCAGCTTATCGGCAGGGACGGGCGAGCAGTACTTC. It is translated as CASSLSAGTGEQYF. The full variable domain, in which reference TRBV7-3 and TRBJ2-7 provide the parts outside the CDR3, is GAGVSQTPSNKVTEKGKYVELRCDPISGHTALYWYRQSLGQGPEFLIYFQGTGAADDSGLPNDRFFAVRPEGSVSTLKIQRTERGDSAVYLCASSLSAGTGEQYFGPGTRLTVT.

V is TRBV6-5 and J is TRBJ2-7; D tentatively reads TRBD1 or TRBD2 (5 bases each). V dropped 7 bases and J dropped 2 bases, with 15 bases sitting between them. This CDR3 has 14 residues. Germline assignment: CDR1 MNHEY and CDR2 SVGAGI. CDR3: CASKLRDLTYEQYF. CDR3 sequence (DNA): TGTGCCAGCAAGCTCAGGGACCTGACCTACGAGCAGTACTTC.

This clone has a handful of counts. The V gene is TRBV19, the J gene TRBJ1-2; no reliable D call. The V and J ends lost 3 bases and 4 bases respectively, with 3 bases between them. This CDR3 has 11 amino acids. CDR1 and CDR2 (germline): LNHDA, SQIVND (reference sequence). The CDR3 DNA is TGTGCCAGTAGTATGTTCTATGGCTACACCTTC. Its protein product is CASSMFYGYTF.

This chain uses TRBV3-1 (or the pseudogene TRBV3-2) with TRBJ2-3, with D possibly being TRBD1 (6 bases). The CDR3 spans 13 residues. Germline CDR1 is LGHDT and CDR2 is YNNKEL (reference sequence). Trimming removed 2 bases at V and 3 bases at J, with 6 bases between. CDR3 loop: CASSQRGTDTQYF. CDR3 DNA sequence: TGTGCCAGCAGCCAAAGGGGGACAGATACGCAGTATTTT.

This chain connects TRBV7-9 to TRBJ2-2, with TRBD1 as a possible D gene (6 bases). The germline CDR1 and CDR2 sequences are SEHNR and FQNEAQ (reference sequence). This CDR3 region has 16 residues. The V gene lost 2 bases and the J gene lost 1 base, with 11 bases spanning the gap. CDR3 coding DNA: TGTGCCAGCAGCTTACATCCGGACAGGAACACCGGGGAGCTGTTTTTT. The encoded protein is CASSLHPDRNTGELFF.

The rearrangement uses TRBV15 and TRBJ1-4; D might be TRBD1 (5 bases). This CDR3 region has 19 residues. V lost 0 bases and J lost 0, with 17 bases in between. CDR1 LNHNV and CDR2 YYDKDF come from the germline V gene (reference sequence). The CDR3 nucleotides read TGTGCCACCAGCAGAGATCTGGCAGGGTGGGGGACAACTAATGAAAAACTGTTTTTT. This gives the protein CATSRDLAGWGTTNEKLFF.

The chain carries TRBV15 and TRBJ1-1; D not certain. V dropped 1 base and J dropped 7 bases, with 10 bases sitting between them. From germline, CDR1 is LNHNV and CDR2 YYDKDF (reference sequence). This CDR3 is built from 13 residues. The DNA for the CDR3 is TGTGCCACCAGCAGAGGTTCAGAATTTGAAGCTTTCTTT. This translates into CATSRGSEFEAFF.

The chain couples TRBV5-1 to TRBJ1-5; D might be TRBD1 (6 bases). CDR3 length equals 15 residues. CDR1 is SGHRS and CDR2 is YFSETQ in the germline V gene. V lost 0 bases and J 3 bases, leaving 10 bases between the germline ends. The CDR3 sequence: CASSLAGQSNQPQHF. The CDR3 nucleotides read TGCGCCAGCAGCTTGGCCGGACAGTCCAATCAGCCCCAGCATTTT.

The J gene is TRBJ1-3, the V gene TRBV9; D is undetermined. The CDR3 runs 15 residues. The germline V gene encodes CDR1 SGDLS and CDR2 YYNGEE. Between the trimmed V and J ends, which lost 6 bases and 0 bases, there was a span of 13 bases. CDR3 in DNA: TGTGCCAGCAATCGGGAACACCACTCTGGAAACACCATATATTTT. Amino acid sequence: CASNREHHSGNTIYF.

The J gene is TRBJ2-6, the V gene TRBV19; D may be TRBD1 or TRBD2 (6 bases each). Trimming stripped 1 base from V and 2 bases from J, with 9 bases between. The CDR3 length is 16 residues. Germline loops: CDR1 LNHDA, CDR2 SQIVND (reference sequence). CDR3 DNA sequence: TGTGCCAGTAGTATAGTCCGGGGGCCTGGGGCCAACGTCCTGACTTTC. Translation gives CASSIVRGPGANVLTF.

V gene TRBV6-6 combines with J gene TRBJ2-3, with TRBD2 identical over 10 bases. Germline V lookup: CDR1 MNHNY, CDR2 SVGAGI (reference sequence). V lost 6 bases and J lost 3; bases outside the gene matches: 3. The CDR3 extends over 14 amino acids. The CDR3 is CASRPSGGTDTQYF. As DNA, the CDR3 is TGTGCCAGCAGGCCTAGCGGGGGAACAGATACGCAGTATTTT.

The chain recombines TRBV10-1 with TRBJ2-3; the match to TRBD2 covers 9 bases. The length of the CDR3 is 15 residues. The germline V gene has CDR1 WNHNN and CDR2 SYGVQD (reference sequence). Losses at the gene ends were 2 bases for V and 1 base for J; bases not matched to a gene: 1. Written as DNA, the CDR3 is TGCGCCAGCAGTGAGATAGCGGGGGGCACAGATACGCAGTATTTT. It specifies CASSEIAGGTDTQYF.

The CDR3 sequence is CASSLGRYQETQYF. In DNA form, the CDR3 reads TGCGCCAGCAGCTTAGGACGGTACCAAGAGACCCAGTACTTC. This chain links TRBV5-1 with TRBJ2-5; D is uncertain. The CDR3 contains 14 residues. Trimming shortened V by 2 bases and J by 0 bases, and 8 bases separated the two germline ends. CDR1 SGHRS and CDR2 YFSETQ come from the germline V gene.

The chain couples TRBV24-1 to TRBJ2-3, with TRBD1 matching over 12 bases. Per germline, CDR1 KGHDR and CDR2 SFDVKD. V was pared by 4 bases and J by 4 bases, with 5 bases of the junction left unmatched. CDR3 length equals 16 residues. CDR3 nucleotides: TGTGCCACCAGTGACCCCGGGACAGGGGGCCCAGATACGCAGTATTTT. Encoded protein: CATSDPGTGGPDTQYF.

The genes are TRBV30 and TRBJ1-2; no firm D call. This CDR3 region has 13 residues. V lost 1 base and J lost 4, with 10 bases in between. Germline values: CDR1 GTSNPN, CDR2 SVGIG (reference sequence). CDR3 sequence (DNA): TGTGCCTGGAGTGCGTCAGGAATCTATGGCTACACCTTC. Translation: CAWSASGIYGYTF.

The chain employs TRBV5-5 and TRBJ1-4, with D maybe TRBD1 (5 bases). V was cut by 0 bases and J by 3 bases, with 9 bases left in between. CDR1 and CDR2 from the germline V gene are SGHKS and YYEKEE (reference sequence). The CDR3 totals 15 residues. CDR3 bases: TGTGCCAGCAGCTTGGGAGGGGCGTCTAATGAAAAACTGTTTTTT. It specifies CASSLGGASNEKLFF. Looking up the rest from reference TRBV5-5 and TRBJ1-4 gives the full variable domain: DAGVTQSPTHLIKTRGQQVTLRCSPISGHKSVSWYQQVLGQGPQFIFQYYEKEERGRGNFPDRFSARQFPNYSSELNVNALLLGDSALYLCASSLGGASNEKLFFGSGTQLSVL.

The chain uses TRBV7-2 and TRBJ2-6, with D unclear. The germline gives CDR1 SGHTA, CDR2 FQGNSA. CDR3 length: 15 residues. The V gene lost 6 bases and the J gene lost 0 bases, with 9 bases spanning the gap. The CDR3 sequence: CASSSQFSGANVLTF. The CDR3 region has the DNA TGTGCCAGCAGTTCTCAGTTCTCTGGGGCCAACGTCCTGACTTTC. Full variable domain (rest looked up from reference TRBV7-2 and TRBJ2-6): GAGVSQSPSNKVTEKGKDVELRCDPISGHTALYWYRQSLGQGLEFLIYFQGNSAPDKSGLPSDRFSAERTGGSVSTLTIQRTQQEDSAVYLCASSSQFSGANVLTFGAGSRLTVL.

The chain links TRBV6-1 to TRBJ2-7; D is perhaps TRBD1 (5 bases). Trimming stripped 0 bases from V and 1 base from J, with 13 bases between. The CDR3 totals 16 residues. CDR1 and CDR2 from the germline V gene are MNHNS and SASEGT. The CDR3 protein is CASSEASQGLSYEQYF. In DNA form, the CDR3 reads TGTGCCAGCAGTGAAGCGTCGCAGGGCCTATCCTACGAGCAGTACTTC.

The genes are TRBV6-5 and TRBJ2-1, with 11 bases aligning to TRBD2. Germline CDR1 is MNHEY and CDR2 is SVGAGI. This CDR3 is built from 16 residues. Trimming at V came to 0 bases and at J to 9 bases, leaving 7 bases not matched to a gene. CDR3 sequence reads: CASSYSETSGVGEQFF. DNA of the CDR3: TGTGCCAGCAGTTACTCGGAGACTAGCGGGGTTGGTGAGCAGTTCTTC.

This clone was seen just once. This chain connects TRBV28 to TRBJ1-2; 7 nucleotides align to TRBD1. The CDR3 sequence is 13 residues long. The ends lost 6 bases at V and 5 bases at J; junction bases unmatched: 6. Germline V gives CDR1 MDHEN, CDR2 SYDVKM. As DNA, the CDR3 is TGTGCCAGCAGCCTAGGGACAGAATATGGCTACACCTTC. It encodes CASSLGTEYGYTF.